The source of this TCR beta chain is a study of human T cells and chemical hapten exposure (dated by TCRdb to the early 2020s). General notes on the study: For sensitization, 2% DPC in acetone was applied to a 2 cm by 2 cm area of upper inner arm skin. Patients additionally received weekly therapeutic DPC doses to the scalp throughout the roughly 25-week study period. Patch testing on the upper back used Finn chambers containing 0.01% DPC, with scoring done after 6 days according to International Contact Dermatitis Research Group standards. Most of the patients in the cohort were female, and the cohort covered alopecia areata with under or over 50% scalp involvement, alopecia totalis and alopecia universalis. Libraries were pooled for sequencing, and per-sample TCR yields varied mainly because of small differences in library volumes within the pool. Peripheral blood TCR repertoire changes were tracked in vivo in alopecia patients during primary and secondary sensitization to the hapten diphenylcyclopropenone (DPC). Blood was sampled from patients pre-sensitization (week 0) and at 2, 6 and about 24 weeks after DPC sensitization. Approximately 30 alopecia patients provided blood for TCR sequencing at one to four time points (pre-sensitization, 2, 6 and 24 weeks).

V is pruned by 6 bases and J by 7 bases, leaving 8 bases of the junction without a gene match. CDR1 and CDR2 were assigned from the germline V gene (reference sequence) as DFQATT and SNEGSKA. The CDR3 contains 12 residues, cysteine and phenylalanine counted. The retained sequence is limited to the CDR3, 36 bases, with the frame set at the first base. This clonotype was found many times. Its cognate antigen has yet to be identified. The sample holds no much larger clone one base away, and base qualities are not on file. The time point label of this sample denotes: patch test 3, about 24 weeks after DPC sensitization. The sample's treatment or condition, from its label and the paper: therapeutic diphenylcyclopropenone sensitization with weekly scalp DPC. Blood at each patch-test visit was drawn before the patch test was applied. Patients were eligible if aged 18 to 70, diagnosed with alopecia and judged suitable for DPC therapy, and pregnant patients were excluded. Total RNA was isolated from unfractionated whole blood collected in Tempus Blood RNA tubes.

The method behind the library was RACE. Sequencing used a NextSeq 500. Library preparation attached unique molecular identifiers to individual cDNA molecules for quantitative, reproducible TCR counting. Both TCR alpha and TCR beta chains were sequenced from each blood RNA sample. The published analysis was carried out like this. The median number of TCRs per sample was roughly 94,000, ranging from roughly 23,224 to 700,000. V, J and CDR3 annotation of the TCR reads was performed with the Decombinator software suite. Every sample was subsampled to the same number of TCRs (28,000) for the PS versus PT1 abundance plots. TCRs were defined as expanded if absent before sensitization and observed at least eight times at the 2-week time point. TCRdb redid the processing of the public reads, applying fastp at Q25 and MiXCR, and retained in-frame beta chains. CDR3 protein sequences are deduplicated, and each keeps its most common genes and DNA. The authors' filters were not applied to this entry. Within this sample are tens of thousands of distinct CDR3 sequences, with approximately 10% of them counted one time only. The leading ten clones occupy around 3.7% of the sample.

Points the paper makes about the study in general: All patients had alopecia, a presumed autoimmune disease, so their immune response might differ from that of healthy individuals. No change with DPC sensitization was found in the number of TCRs above 1 in 1000 frequency, and no evidence of global repertoire structure alterations was found. After repeated subsampling, changes were observed in the strength of the expansion versus patch-test correlation and in the threshold at which the correlation became significant. Significantly more large CDR3 similarity clusters were formed by expanded TCRs than by pre-sensitization or healthy control sets, consistent with antigen-driven responses. Patch test score was positively correlated with the number of PT1 expanded TCRs, with significance at thresholds 8, 16 and 32 but not at 4.

The V and J segments used are TRBV20-1 and TRBJ2-7; TRBD2 lines up with 8 middle nucleotides. The sample here was whole blood, taken in connection with sensitization to the hapten diphenylcyclopropenone (DPC). The sequence was collected from a woman aged 50 to 60 with alopecia areata. Some clones in this sample may be carry-over from other donors' samples. The CDR3 region reads CSATGLAGEQYF. Read as DNA, the sequence is TGCAGTGCAACAGGACTAGCTGGGGAGCAGTACTTC.